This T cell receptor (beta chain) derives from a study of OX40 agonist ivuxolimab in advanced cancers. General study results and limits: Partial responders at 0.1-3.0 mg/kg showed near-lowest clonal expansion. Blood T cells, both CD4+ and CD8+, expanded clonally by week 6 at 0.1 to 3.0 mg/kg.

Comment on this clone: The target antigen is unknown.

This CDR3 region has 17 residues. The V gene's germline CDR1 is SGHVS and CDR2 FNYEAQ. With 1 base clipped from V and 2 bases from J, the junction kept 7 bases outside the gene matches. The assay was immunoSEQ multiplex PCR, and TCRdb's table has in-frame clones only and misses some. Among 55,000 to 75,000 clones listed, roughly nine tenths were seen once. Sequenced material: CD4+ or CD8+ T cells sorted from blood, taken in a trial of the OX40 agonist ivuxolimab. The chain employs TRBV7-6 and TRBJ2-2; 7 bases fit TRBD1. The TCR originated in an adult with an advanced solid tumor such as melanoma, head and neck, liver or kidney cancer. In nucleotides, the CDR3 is TGTGCCAGCAGCTTAGTAGGGGGCCCGATCAACACCGGGGAGCTGTTTTTT. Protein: CASSLVGGPINTGELFF.